This entry lists 22 T cell receptor beta chains sequenced from one sample in a study of T cell repertoires in ileal Crohn's disease. Sequencing used immunoSEQ multiplex PCR; TCRdb keeps in-frame clones, though not all of them. The sample includes some 8,200 clones, around 96% of them seen just once. Sequencing was carried out using ileal tissue. These receptor sequences come from an adult with Crohn's disease.

The V and J genes are TRBV19 and TRBJ2-1, with TRBD2 identical over 15 bases. J was trimmed by 3 bases and V by 2 bases; bases with no gene match: 8. The CDR3 sequence is 19 residues long. Germline lookup yields CDR1 LNHDA and CDR2 SQIVND (reference sequence). Written as DNA, the CDR3 is TGTGCCAGTAGTATATATGGGACTAGCGGGGGGACATTCTACAATGAGCAGTTCTTC. This sequence encodes CASSIYGTSGGTFYNEQFF.

This chain joins TRBV27 and TRBJ2-5; 8 bases are a match to TRBD2. With V trimmed by 4 bases and J by 7 bases, 17 bases remained unmatched. The CDR3 contains 17 residues. Per germline, CDR1 MNHEY and CDR2 SMNVEV (reference sequence). Written as DNA, the CDR3 is TGTGCCAGCAGTTCCACCCTCGGACTAGCCGCGGGGGGGACCCAGTACTTC. It specifies CASSSTLGLAAGGTQYF.

J is TRBJ1-1 and V is TRBV29-1; 8 nucleotides align to TRBD1. The J segment lost 0 bases and the V segment lost 6 bases, leaving 3 bases of the junction unmatched. The length of the CDR3 is 13 residues. Per the germline V gene, CDR1 is SQVTM and CDR2 is ANQGSEA. The CDR3 sequence is CSVDRGMNTEAFF. The CDR3 DNA sequence: TGCAGCGTCGACAGGGGCATGAACACTGAAGCTTTCTTT.

The V and J genes are TRBV6-5 and TRBJ1-2; D perhaps matches TRBD1 (5 bases). V was cut by 7 bases and J by 8 bases, with 11 bases left in between. Germline assignment: CDR1 MNHEY and CDR2 SVGAGI. This CDR3 has 11 residues. The CDR3 region has the DNA TGTGCCAGCAACAACGGGGGGGGCTACACCTTC. This encodes CASNNGGGYTF.

CDR3 bases: TGTGCCAGCAGTTTGTGGGGGGGTAGCAATGAGCAGTTCTTC. Translating it yields CASSLWGGSNEQFF. The chain employs TRBV28 and TRBJ2-1, with TRBD2 matching over 7 bases. Germline V gene sequence: CDR1 MDHEN, CDR2 SYDVKM. This CDR3 is built from 14 residues. V lost 3 bases, J lost 6 bases, and 5 bases stayed unmatched.

J is TRBJ2-5 and V is TRBV30; 8 bases are a match to TRBD1. Looked up from germline, CDR1 is GTSNPN and CDR2 is SVGIG (reference sequence). With V trimmed by 7 bases and J by 5 bases, 12 bases remained unmatched. The CDR3 extends over 14 amino acids. The CDR3 region is CASRTGNRVETQYF. The CDR3 DNA is TGTGCCTCCCGGACAGGGAATCGCGTGGAGACCCAGTACTTC.

V is TRBV18 and J is TRBJ1-2; 7 positions agree with TRBD1. This CDR3 is 14 amino acids long. Germline trimming cut 5 bases from V and 2 bases from J; bases unmatched to any gene: 5. Per the germline V gene, CDR1 is KGHSH and CDR2 is LQKENI. The CDR3 sequence is CASSSTQGNYGYTF. CDR3 coding DNA: TGTGCCAGCTCATCTACACAGGGGAACTATGGCTACACCTTC.

The V call is TRBV19, the J call TRBJ2-3, with 11 nucleotides matching TRBD2. Per the germline V gene, CDR1 is LNHDA and CDR2 is SQIVND (reference sequence). CDR3 length equals 16 residues. Germline trimming cut 3 bases from V and 2 bases from J; bases unmatched to any gene: 4. CDR3 DNA: TGTGCCAGTAGTATTATAGCGGGGGGGCTCACAGATACGCAGTATTTT. Translating gives CASSIIAGGLTDTQYF. Full variable domain (outside the CDR3, taken from reference TRBV19 and TRBJ2-3): DGGITQSPKYLFRKEGQNVTLSCEQNLNHDAMYWYRQDPGQGLRLIYYSQIVNDFQKGDIAEGYSVSREKKESFPLTVTSAQKNPTAFYLCASSIIAGGLTDTQYFGPGTRLTVL.

Only one count was recorded for this clone. V is TRBV10-1 and J is TRBJ2-3, with TRBD2 as a possible D gene (5 bases). Germline V CDR1 and CDR2: WNHNN, SYGVQD (reference sequence). The V gene lost 4 bases and the J gene lost 2 bases, with 13 bases spanning the gap. The CDR3 sequence is 15 residues long. This CDR3 is CASSVTGKPTDTQYF. The CDR3 DNA reads as TGCGCCAGCAGTGTAACGGGGAAACCCACAGATACGCAGTATTTT.

This chain uses TRBV6-5 with TRBJ1-3; D is uncertain. There are 15 residues in the CDR3. Germline CDR1 reads MNHEY; CDR2 reads SVGAGI. Trimming removed 2 bases from V and 0 bases from J, with 8 bases in between. The CDR3 DNA reads TGTGCCAGCAGTTACCGGGGAGCCTCTGGAAACACCATATATTTT. Its translation: CASSYRGASGNTIYF.

The chain is built from TRBV13 and TRBJ1-1, with 8 bases that match TRBD1. The CDR3 has 15 amino acids. The V and J ends lost 5 bases and 2 bases, in that order; junction bases with no gene match: 7. Germline CDR1 is PRHDT and CDR2 is FYEKMQ (reference sequence). CDR3 bases: TGTGCCAGCAGCGTACGACAGGGGCAAAACACTGAAGCTTTCTTT. Its protein product is CASSVRQGQNTEAFF.

The chain has TRBV18 and TRBJ1-2; D is perhaps TRBD1 (6 bases). There are 16 residues in the CDR3. Germline V lookup: CDR1 KGHSH, CDR2 LQKENI. V was trimmed by 2 bases and J by 2 bases, leaving 15 bases between them. The CDR3 protein is CASSPETGYANYGYTF. For the CDR3, the DNA is TGTGCCAGCTCACCAGAGACAGGTTATGCAAACTATGGCTACACCTTC.

This rearrangement joins TRBV19 to TRBJ1-5, with TRBD1 identical over 7 bases. The CDR3 length is 13 residues. Germline V gene lookup returns CDR1 LNHDA and CDR2 SQIVND (reference sequence). With 7 bases clipped from V and 3 bases from J, the junction kept 3 bases outside the gene matches. In DNA, the CDR3 is TGTGCCAGTAAGGACAGGCACAATCAGCCCCAGCATTTT. Translating it yields CASKDRHNQPQHF.

This clone has more than one count but fewer than ten. The genes are TRBV7-9 and TRBJ2-5; D is undetermined. The CDR3 is 11 residues long. Trimming pared 5 bases from V and 5 bases from J, leaving 6 bases between. In germline, CDR1 is SEHNR, CDR2 FQNEAQ (reference sequence). DNA of the CDR3: TGTGCCAGCAGCCGTGAGGAGACCCAGTACTTC. This translates into CASSREETQYF.

This clone was detected once. The chain uses TRBV19 and TRBJ2-5; 7 bases are shared with TRBD2. Germline V gene lookup returns CDR1 LNHDA and CDR2 SQIVND (reference sequence). V lost 3 bases, J lost 4 bases, and 5 bases stayed unmatched. The CDR3 length is 14 residues. CDR3 amino acids: CASSMDWGGETQYF. In DNA, the CDR3 is TGTGCCAGTAGTATGGATTGGGGGGGAGAGACCCAGTACTTC.

The chain employs TRBV10-3 and TRBJ1-2; 7 nucleotides line up with TRBD1. The germline V gene encodes CDR1 ENHRY and CDR2 SYGVKD. This CDR3 is built from 18 residues. V shed 3 bases and J 3 bases; nucleotides not matched to a gene: 16. Here the CDR3 reads CAISDPLFGTDRDYGYTF. The CDR3 DNA sequence: TGTGCCATCAGTGACCCACTGTTCGGGACAGACCGTGACTATGGCTACACCTTC.

The V call is TRBV7-2, the J call TRBJ1-2, with a tentative D call TRBD1 (6 bases). Germline CDR1 reads SGHTA; CDR2 reads FQGNSA. Trimming removed 5 bases from V and 7 bases from J, with 26 bases in between. This CDR3 has 17 amino acids. The CDR3 here is CASSLRPRQADRLGYTF. The CDR3 DNA follows: TGTGCCAGCAGCCTCCGCCCCCGACAGGCCGATAGACTTGGCTACACCTTC.

The V gene is TRBV6-6, the J gene TRBJ2-7; possible D gene TRBD2, 6 bases. Germline V gene lookup returns CDR1 MNHNY and CDR2 SVGAGI (reference sequence). With 2 bases removed from V and 2 bases from J, the gap between germline ends came to 10 bases. The CDR3 runs to 14 residues. The CDR3 DNA sequence: TGTGCCAGCAGTTACGGAGGGGACCCCTACGAGCAGTACTTC. Its translation: CASSYGGDPYEQYF.

The rearrangement uses TRBV5-4 and TRBJ1-1; TRBD1 agrees at 10 bases. Germline V gene sequence: CDR1 SGHNT, CDR2 YYREEE (reference sequence). The CDR3 sequence is 12 residues long. Unmatched junction bases numbered 2, after V lost 5 bases and J lost 7 bases. The CDR3 loop reads CASRRDRGEAFF. Written as DNA, the CDR3 is TGTGCCAGCAGACGGGACAGGGGTGAAGCTTTCTTT. Filled out from reference TRBV5-4 and TRBJ1-1, the complete variable domain reads ETGVTQSPTHLIKTRGQQVTLRCSSQSGHNTVSWYQQALGQGPQFIFQYYREEENGRGNFPPRFSGLQFPNYSSELNVNALELDDSALYLCASRRDRGEAFFGQGTRLTVV.

The rearrangement links TRBV30 to TRBJ1-1; possible D gene TRBD1, 5 bases. CDR1 and CDR2 from the germline V gene are GTSNPN and SVGIG (reference sequence). Trimming stripped 3 bases from V and 4 bases from J, with 9 bases between. This CDR3 has 12 residues. CDR3 amino acids: CAWRGGTTEAFF. The CDR3 DNA reads TGTGCCTGGAGAGGAGGGACCACTGAAGCTTTCTTT.

This sequence joins TRBV5-1 and TRBJ2-3; the match to TRBD2 covers 9 bases. The germline V gene encodes CDR1 SGHRS and CDR2 YFSETQ. The CDR3 contains 17 residues. Trimming removed 0 bases from V and 0 bases from J; junction bases left unmatched: 5. CDR3 in DNA: TGCGCCAGCAGCTTGGCTTTAGCGGGGGCTAGCACAGATACGCAGTATTTT. It encodes CASSLALAGASTDTQYF.

The chain recombines TRBV7-2 with TRBJ2-1, with D perhaps TRBD2 (6 bases). Deletions cut 5 bases from V and 10 bases from J, with 21 bases between. Germline CDR1 is SGHTA and CDR2 is FQGNSA. The CDR3 is 15 amino acids. CDR3 DNA sequence: TGTGCCAGCAGCCAACACCGGGACTTGTTGGTCGAGCAGTTCTTC. This translates into CASSQHRDLLVEQFF.